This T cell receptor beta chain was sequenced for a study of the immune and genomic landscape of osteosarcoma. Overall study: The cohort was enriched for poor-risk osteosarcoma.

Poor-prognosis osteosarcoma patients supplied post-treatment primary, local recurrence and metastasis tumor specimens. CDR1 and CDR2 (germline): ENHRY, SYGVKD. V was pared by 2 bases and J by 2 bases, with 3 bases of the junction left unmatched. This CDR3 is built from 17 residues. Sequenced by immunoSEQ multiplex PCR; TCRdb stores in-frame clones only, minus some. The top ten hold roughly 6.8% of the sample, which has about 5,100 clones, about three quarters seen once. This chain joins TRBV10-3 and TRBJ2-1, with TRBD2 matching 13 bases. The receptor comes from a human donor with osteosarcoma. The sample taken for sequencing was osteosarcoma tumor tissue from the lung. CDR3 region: CAISEGTSGKTYNEQFF. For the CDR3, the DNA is TGTGCCATCAGTGAGGGGACTAGCGGGAAGACCTACAATGAGCAGTTCTTC.